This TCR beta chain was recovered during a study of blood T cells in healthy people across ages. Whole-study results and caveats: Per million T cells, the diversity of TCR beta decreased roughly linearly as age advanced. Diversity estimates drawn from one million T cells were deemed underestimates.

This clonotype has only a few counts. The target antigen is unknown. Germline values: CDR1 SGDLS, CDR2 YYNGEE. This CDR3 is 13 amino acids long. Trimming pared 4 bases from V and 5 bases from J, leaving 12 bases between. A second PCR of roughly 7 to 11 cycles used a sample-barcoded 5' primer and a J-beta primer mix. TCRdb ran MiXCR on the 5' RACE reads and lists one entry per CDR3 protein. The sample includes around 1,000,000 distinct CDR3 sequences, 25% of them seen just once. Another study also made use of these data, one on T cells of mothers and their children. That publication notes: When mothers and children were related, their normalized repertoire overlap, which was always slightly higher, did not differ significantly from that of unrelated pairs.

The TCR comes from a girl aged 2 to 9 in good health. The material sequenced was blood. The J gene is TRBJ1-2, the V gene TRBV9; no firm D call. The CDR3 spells CASSSERTYGYTF. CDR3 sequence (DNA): TGTGCCAGCAGCAGTGAAAGGACGTATGGCTACACCTTC.